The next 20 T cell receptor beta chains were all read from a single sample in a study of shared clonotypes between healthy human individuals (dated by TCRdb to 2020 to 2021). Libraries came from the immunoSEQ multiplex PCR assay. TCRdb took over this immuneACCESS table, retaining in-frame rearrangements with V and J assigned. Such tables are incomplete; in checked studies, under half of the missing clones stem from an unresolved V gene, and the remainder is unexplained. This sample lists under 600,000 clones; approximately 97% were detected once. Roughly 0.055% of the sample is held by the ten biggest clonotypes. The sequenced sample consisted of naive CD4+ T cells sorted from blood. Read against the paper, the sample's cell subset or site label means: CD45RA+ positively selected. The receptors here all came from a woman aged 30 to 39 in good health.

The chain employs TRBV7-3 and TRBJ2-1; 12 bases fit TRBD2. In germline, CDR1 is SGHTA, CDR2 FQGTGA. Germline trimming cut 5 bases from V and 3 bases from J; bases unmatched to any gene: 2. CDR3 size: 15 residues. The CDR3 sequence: CASSPGLAGYNEQFF. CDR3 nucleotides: TGTGCCAGCAGCCCGGGACTAGCGGGCTACAATGAGCAGTTCTTC.

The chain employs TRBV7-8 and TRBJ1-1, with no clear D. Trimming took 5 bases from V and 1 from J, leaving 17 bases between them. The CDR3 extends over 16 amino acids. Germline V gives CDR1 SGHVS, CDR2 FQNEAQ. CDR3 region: CASSPRWPPENTEAFF. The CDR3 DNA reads TGTGCCAGCAGCCCACGCTGGCCCCCGGAGAACACTGAAGCTTTCTTT.

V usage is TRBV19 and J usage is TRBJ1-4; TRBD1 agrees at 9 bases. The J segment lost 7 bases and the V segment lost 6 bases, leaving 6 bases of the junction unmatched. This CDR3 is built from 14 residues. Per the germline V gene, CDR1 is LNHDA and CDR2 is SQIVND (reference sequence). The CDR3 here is CASRTGTGLEKLFF. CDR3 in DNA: TGTGCCAGTAGGACCGGGACAGGGCTTGAAAAACTGTTTTTT.

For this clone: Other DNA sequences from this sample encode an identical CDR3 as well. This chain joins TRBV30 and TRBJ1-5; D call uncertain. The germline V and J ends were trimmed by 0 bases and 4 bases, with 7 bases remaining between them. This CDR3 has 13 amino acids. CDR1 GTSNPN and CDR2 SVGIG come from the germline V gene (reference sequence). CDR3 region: CAWSVQSNQPQHF. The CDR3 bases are TGTGCCTGGAGTGTTCAGAGTAATCAGCCCCAGCATTTT.

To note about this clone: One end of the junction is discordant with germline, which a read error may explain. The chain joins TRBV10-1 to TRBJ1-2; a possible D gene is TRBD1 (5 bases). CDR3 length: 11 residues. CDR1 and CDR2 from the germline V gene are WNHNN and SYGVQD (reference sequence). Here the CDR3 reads CASRSAGTFHF. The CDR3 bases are TGCGCCAGCAGGTCCGCCGGGACTTTTCACTTC.

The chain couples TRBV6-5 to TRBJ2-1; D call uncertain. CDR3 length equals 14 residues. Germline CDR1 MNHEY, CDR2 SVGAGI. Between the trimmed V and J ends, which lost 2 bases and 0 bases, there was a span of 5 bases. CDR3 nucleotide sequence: TGTGCCAGCAGTTACACGGGCTCCTACAATGAGCAGTTCTTC. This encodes CASSYTGSYNEQFF.

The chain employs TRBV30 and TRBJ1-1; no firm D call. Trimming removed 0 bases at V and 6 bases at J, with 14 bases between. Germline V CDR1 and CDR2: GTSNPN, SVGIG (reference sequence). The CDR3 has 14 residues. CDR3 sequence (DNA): TGTGCCTGGAGTGTAGTCGGGCTCGTTTCTGAAGCTTTCTTT. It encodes CAWSVVGLVSEAFF. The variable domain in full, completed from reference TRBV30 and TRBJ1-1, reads SQTIHQWPATLVQPVGSPLSLECTVEGTSNPNLYWYRQAAGRGLQLLFYSVGIGQISSEVPQNLSASRPQDRQFILSSKKLLLSDSGFYLCAWSVVGLVSEAFFGQGTRLTVV.

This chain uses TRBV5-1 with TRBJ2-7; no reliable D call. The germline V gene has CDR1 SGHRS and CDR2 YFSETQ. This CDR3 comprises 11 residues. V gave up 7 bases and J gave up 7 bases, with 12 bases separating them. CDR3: CASGSFQEQYF. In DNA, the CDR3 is TGCGCCAGCGGATCCTTTCAAGAGCAGTACTTC.

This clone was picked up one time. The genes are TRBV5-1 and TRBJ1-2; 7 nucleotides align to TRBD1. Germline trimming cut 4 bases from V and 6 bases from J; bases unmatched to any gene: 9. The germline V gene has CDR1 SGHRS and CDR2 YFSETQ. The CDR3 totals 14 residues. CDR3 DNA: TGCGCCAGCAGCATTGAGGGGGCAGGGCATGGCTACACCTTC. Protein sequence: CASSIEGAGHGYTF. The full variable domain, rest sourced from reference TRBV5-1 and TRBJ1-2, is KAGVTQTPRYLIKTRGQQVTLSCSPISGHRSVSWYQQTPGQGLQFLFEYFSETQRNKGNFPGRFSGRQFSNSRSEMNVSTLELGDSALYLCASSIEGAGHGYTFGSGTRLTVV.

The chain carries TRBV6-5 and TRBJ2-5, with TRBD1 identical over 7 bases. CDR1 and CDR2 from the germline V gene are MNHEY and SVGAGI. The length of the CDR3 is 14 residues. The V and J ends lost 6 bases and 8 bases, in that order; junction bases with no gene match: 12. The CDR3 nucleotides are TGTGCCAGCAGACGACAGGGAAAAAGGGGAACCCAGTACTTC. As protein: CASRRQGKRGTQYF.

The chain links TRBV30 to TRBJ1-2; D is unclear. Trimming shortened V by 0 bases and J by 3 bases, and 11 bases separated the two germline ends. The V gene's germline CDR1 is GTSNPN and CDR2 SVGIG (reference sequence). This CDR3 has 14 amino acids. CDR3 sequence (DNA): TGTGCCTGGAGTGTTTCGGCCCCCCACTATGGCTACACCTTC. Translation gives CAWSVSAPHYGYTF.

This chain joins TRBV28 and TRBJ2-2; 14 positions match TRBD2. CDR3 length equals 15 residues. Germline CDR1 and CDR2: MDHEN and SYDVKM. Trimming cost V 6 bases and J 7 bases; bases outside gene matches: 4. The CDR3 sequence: CASSMGLAGDGELFF. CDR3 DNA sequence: TGTGCCAGCAGCATGGGACTAGCGGGAGACGGGGAGCTGTTTTTT.

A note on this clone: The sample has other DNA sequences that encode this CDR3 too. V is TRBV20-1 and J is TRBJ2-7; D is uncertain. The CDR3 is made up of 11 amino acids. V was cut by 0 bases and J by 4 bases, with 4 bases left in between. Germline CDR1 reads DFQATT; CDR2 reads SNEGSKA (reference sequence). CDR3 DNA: TGCAGTGCTAGAGATGGATACGAGCAGTACTTC. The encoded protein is CSARDGYEQYF.

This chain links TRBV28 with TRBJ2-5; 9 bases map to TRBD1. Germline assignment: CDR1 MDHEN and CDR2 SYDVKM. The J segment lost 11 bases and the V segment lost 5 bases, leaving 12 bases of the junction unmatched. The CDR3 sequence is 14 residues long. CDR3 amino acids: CASSRGTGWREQYF. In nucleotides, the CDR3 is TGTGCCAGCAGTCGGGGGACAGGGTGGCGAGAGCAGTACTTC.

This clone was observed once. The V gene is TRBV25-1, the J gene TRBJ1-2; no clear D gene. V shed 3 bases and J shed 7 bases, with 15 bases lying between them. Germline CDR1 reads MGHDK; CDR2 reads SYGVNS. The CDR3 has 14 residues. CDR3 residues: CASSEGRFPSGYTF. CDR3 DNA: TGTGCCAGCAGTGAGGGCCGTTTCCCCTCTGGCTACACCTTC.

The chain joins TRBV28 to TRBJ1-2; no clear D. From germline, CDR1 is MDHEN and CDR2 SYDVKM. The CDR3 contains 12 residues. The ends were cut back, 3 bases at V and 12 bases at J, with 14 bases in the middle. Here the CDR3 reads CASSFPPGPDTF. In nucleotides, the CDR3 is TGTGCCAGCAGTTTTCCCCCAGGACCAGACACCTTC.

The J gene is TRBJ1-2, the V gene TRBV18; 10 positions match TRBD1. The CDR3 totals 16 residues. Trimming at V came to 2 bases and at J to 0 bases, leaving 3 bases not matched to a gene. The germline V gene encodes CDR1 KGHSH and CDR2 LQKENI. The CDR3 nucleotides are TGTGCCAGCTCACCAGGGACAGGGGTAGCTAACTATGGCTACACCTTC. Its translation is CASSPGTGVANYGYTF.

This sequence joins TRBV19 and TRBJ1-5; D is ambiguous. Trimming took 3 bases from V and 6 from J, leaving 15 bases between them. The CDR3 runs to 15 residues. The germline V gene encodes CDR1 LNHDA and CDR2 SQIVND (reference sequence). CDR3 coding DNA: TGTGCCAGTAGTATCTTGGGAGAAGGTACTCAGCCCCAGCATTTT. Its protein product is CASSILGEGTQPQHF.

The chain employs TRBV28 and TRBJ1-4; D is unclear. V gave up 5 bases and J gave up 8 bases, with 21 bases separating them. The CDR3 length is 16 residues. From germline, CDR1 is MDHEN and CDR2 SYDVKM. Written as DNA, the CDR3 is TGTGCCAGCAGTAGTCCGGCGTCAAATAGAAAGGAAAAACTGTTTTTT. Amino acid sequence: CASSSPASNRKEKLFF.

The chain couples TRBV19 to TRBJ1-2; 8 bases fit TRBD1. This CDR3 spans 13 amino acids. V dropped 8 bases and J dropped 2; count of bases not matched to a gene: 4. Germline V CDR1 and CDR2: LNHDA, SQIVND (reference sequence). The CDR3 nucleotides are TGTGCCAGTTGCAGGGGGCAGAACTATGGCTACACCTTC. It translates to CASCRGQNYGYTF.